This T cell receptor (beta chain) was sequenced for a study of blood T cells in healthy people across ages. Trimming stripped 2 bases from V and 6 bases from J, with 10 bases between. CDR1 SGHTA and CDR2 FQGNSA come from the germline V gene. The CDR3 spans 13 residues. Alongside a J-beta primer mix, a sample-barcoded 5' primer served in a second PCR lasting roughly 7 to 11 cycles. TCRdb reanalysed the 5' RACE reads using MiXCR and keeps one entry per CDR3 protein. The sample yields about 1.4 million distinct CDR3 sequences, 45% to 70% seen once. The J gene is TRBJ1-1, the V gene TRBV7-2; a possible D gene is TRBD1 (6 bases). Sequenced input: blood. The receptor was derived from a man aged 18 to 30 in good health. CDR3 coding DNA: TGTGCCAGCAGCTTAACAGGGTTTTCTGAAGCTTTCTTT. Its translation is CASSLTGFSEAFF.